What follows are 9 T cell receptor beta chains derived from one specimen sequenced in a study of blood T cell repertoires in COVID-19. This table comes from immunoSEQ multiplex PCR, and its TCRdb copy is limited to in-frame clones, with some not included. The data contain roughly 290,000 clones, 80% to 90% of them singletons. Input material: PBMCs or T cells enriched from blood (not recorded which). The origin of the receptors is a man aged 25-40 years who had recovered from COVID-19.

The V and J genes are TRBV5-1 and TRBJ2-3, with 16 positions matching TRBD2. CDR1 and CDR2 (germline): SGHRS, YFSETQ. The junction had 8 bases not matched to a gene; V was cut back by 3 bases and J by 4 bases. This CDR3 comprises 18 residues. The CDR3 nucleotides read TGCGCCAGCAGCTGGGGACTAGCGGGGGGGCCCATGGCAGATACGCAGTATTTT. It specifies CASSWGLAGGPMADTQYF. The whole variable domain, filled in from reference TRBV5-1 and TRBJ2-3, reads KAGVTQTPRYLIKTRGQQVTLSCSPISGHRSVSWYQQTPGQGLQFLFEYFSETQRNKGNFPGRFSGRQFSNSRSEMNVSTLELGDSALYLCASSWGLAGGPMADTQYFGPGTRLTVL.

The rearrangement links TRBV4-1 to TRBJ2-7; 9 bases agree with TRBD2. V shed 0 bases and J 2 bases; nucleotides not matched to a gene: 17. The CDR3 is 20 residues long. Germline CDR1 MGHRA, CDR2 YSYEKL. Written as DNA, the CDR3 is TGCGCCAGCAGCCAAGAGAGGAGCGGGGGGTCGTCGTATGGAACCTACGAGCAGTACTTC. Its protein product is CASSQERSGGSSYGTYEQYF.

The chain recombines TRBV7-3 with TRBJ2-1, with a weak D call TRBD2 (6 bases). Trimming cost V 5 bases and J 6 bases, with 17 bases left between them. Germline CDR1 and CDR2: SGHTA and FQGTGA. This CDR3 has 15 residues. In DNA form, the CDR3 reads TGTGCCAGCAGCCCCGGTCCGGCGCGGGGCAATGAGCAGTTCTTC. Amino acid sequence: CASSPGPARGNEQFF.

The V call is TRBV7-9, the J call TRBJ1-1, with a possible D match to TRBD1 (5 bases). CDR1 and CDR2 from the germline V gene are SEHNR and FQNEAQ (reference sequence). V lost 6 bases, J lost 0 bases, and 11 bases lay in between. The CDR3 sequence is 14 residues long. The chain's CDR3 is CASSTWGVNTEAFF. The CDR3 nucleotides are TGTGCCAGCAGTACCTGGGGGGTGAACACTGAAGCTTTCTTT.

The chain is built from TRBV7-3 and TRBJ2-2; 9 positions match TRBD2. CDR1 and CDR2 from the germline V gene are SGHTA and FQGTGA. The CDR3 runs to 16 residues. The V gene end was trimmed by 4 bases and the J gene end by 3 bases; junction bases not matched to a gene: 6. CDR3 loop: CASSSPLAGYTGELFF. In nucleotides, the CDR3 is TGTGCCAGCAGCTCGCCTCTAGCGGGGTACACCGGGGAGCTGTTTTTT.

The V call is TRBV4-3, the J call TRBJ2-7; perhaps TRBD2 as D (6 bases). Per germline, CDR1 LGHNA and CDR2 YSLEER. The CDR3 totals 15 residues. The V end lost 0 bases, the J end lost 0 bases, and 9 bases lay between the germline ends. CDR3 in amino acids: CASSQELRGSYEQYF. In DNA, the CDR3 is TGCGCCAGCAGCCAAGAGTTGCGGGGCTCCTACGAGCAGTACTTC.

This clone was counted once. This sequence joins TRBV3-1 (or the pseudogene TRBV3-2) and TRBJ1-1; TRBD1 aligns across 12 bases. Trimming at V came to 4 bases and at J to 5 bases, leaving 8 bases not matched to a gene. The CDR3 has 16 amino acids. Germline V lookup: CDR1 LGHDT, CDR2 YNNKEL (reference sequence). CDR3 sequence (DNA): TGTGCCAGCAGCCCAGGGACAGGGGGCGGAAGGACTGAAGCTTTCTTT. Protein: CASSPGTGGGRTEAFF.

The chain links TRBV5-6 to TRBJ1-1; D is unresolved. Per germline, CDR1 SGHDT and CDR2 YYEEEE. This CDR3 has 13 amino acids. V was pared by 4 bases and J by 6 bases, with 13 bases between. DNA for the CDR3: TGTGCCAGCAGCCGAGACATTCCCCCTGAAGCTTTCTTT. Amino acid sequence: CASSRDIPPEAFF. The variable domain in full, completed from reference TRBV5-6 and TRBJ1-1, reads DAGVTQSPTHLIKTRGQQVTLRCSPKSGHDTVSWYQQALGQGPQFIFQYYEEEERQRGNFPDRFSGHQFPNYSSELNVNALLLGDSALYLCASSRDIPPEAFFGQGTRLTVV.

Turning to this clone: Other DNA sequences in this specimen translate into the identical CDR3. Here the CDR3 reads CASSPRDSSYEQYF. DNA for the CDR3: TGTGCCAGCTCACCCCGGGATAGCTCCTACGAGCAGTACTTC. The chain joins TRBV18 to TRBJ2-7; D perhaps matches TRBD2 (5 bases). The germline V gene encodes CDR1 KGHSH and CDR2 LQKENI. This CDR3 has 14 amino acids. V was cut by 3 bases and J by 0 bases, with 9 bases left in between.